These 30 T cell receptor beta chains originate from one sample sequenced in a study of glioma-infiltrating T cells after dendritic cell vaccination. Assay used: immunoSEQ multiplex PCR; TCRdb lists only in-frame clones, some missing. Of about 87,000 clones detected, around nine tenths appear once; the ten largest clones hold about 3.2%. This specimen was blood, taken before dendritic cell vaccination. The receptors were sampled from a human donor with glioblastoma.

The rearrangement uses TRBV4-2 and TRBJ1-2; 11 bases line up with TRBD1. In germline, CDR1 is LGHNA, CDR2 YNFKEQ. Trimming removed 1 base from V and 4 bases from J; junction bases left unmatched: 5. This CDR3 is built from 16 residues. In nucleotides, the CDR3 is TGTGCCAGCAGCCAAGTAACGGGACAGGGGGTCTATGGCTACACCTTC. This encodes CASSQVTGQGVYGYTF.

V usage is TRBV9 and J usage is TRBJ2-1, with a tentative D call TRBD1 (7 bases). The CDR3 spans 15 residues. Germline assignment: CDR1 SGDLS and CDR2 YYNGEE. V shed 3 bases and J shed 4 bases, with 14 bases lying between them. The CDR3 reads CASSETGRSYNEQFF. CDR3 coding DNA: TGTGCCAGCAGCGAGACAGGGAGGAGTTACAATGAGCAGTTCTTC. The full variable domain, in which reference TRBV9 and TRBJ2-1 provide the parts outside the CDR3, is DSGVTQTPKHLITATGQRVTLRCSPRSGDLSVYWYQQSLDQGLQFLIQYYNGEERAKGNILERFSAQQFPDLHSELNLSSLELGDSALYFCASSETGRSYNEQFFGPGTRLTVL.

This clone was observed a single time. The chain links TRBV10-2 to TRBJ2-3, with 9 bases aligning to TRBD2. J lost 6 bases, V lost 6 bases, and 10 bases had no gene match. This CDR3 has 15 residues. Germline CDR1 is WSHSY and CDR2 is SAAADI. CDR3 sequence reads: CASRGLAARGDTQYF. The CDR3 nucleotides read TGCGCCAGCAGGGGACTAGCCGCGCGGGGGGATACGCAGTATTTT.

This clone was counted a single time. The chain links TRBV5-5 to TRBJ2-2; D gene unclear. Germline V gene lookup returns CDR1 SGHKS and CDR2 YYEKEE (reference sequence). V lost 4 bases, J lost 1 base, and 11 bases lay in between. There are 15 residues in the CDR3. DNA of the CDR3: TGTGCCAGCAGCCCCAGGCCAGAGAACACCGGGGAGCTGTTTTTT. Encoded protein: CASSPRPENTGELFF. Together with reference TRBV5-5 and TRBJ2-2, the CDR3 gives the full variable domain: DAGVTQSPTHLIKTRGQQVTLRCSPISGHKSVSWYQQVLGQGPQFIFQYYEKEERGRGNFPDRFSARQFPNYSSELNVNALLLGDSALYLCASSPRPENTGELFFGEGSRLTVL.

The CDR3 loop is CAFTGQGRSQPQHF. The DNA of the CDR3 is TGTGCCTTTACTGGACAGGGGAGAAGTCAGCCCCAGCATTTT. The chain links TRBV30 to TRBJ1-5, with 9 positions matching TRBD1. The ends lost 7 bases at V and 6 bases at J; junction bases unmatched: 10. This CDR3 has 14 residues. Germline CDR1 is GTSNPN and CDR2 is SVGIG (reference sequence).

The chain carries TRBV19 and TRBJ1-1; D is unclear. Trimming left V 2 bases short and J 3 bases short, with 7 bases between. The CDR3 spans 13 residues. The germline gives CDR1 LNHDA, CDR2 SQIVND (reference sequence). The CDR3 DNA reads as TGTGCCAGTAGTATACAGAGGGACACTGAAGCTTTCTTT. Translation: CASSIQRDTEAFF.

In this sample, this clone is medium-sized. The chain couples TRBV4-1 to TRBJ1-1; D gene uncertain. With 2 bases removed from V and 6 bases from J, the gap between germline ends came to 10 bases. CDR1 and CDR2 from the germline V gene are MGHRA and YSYEKL. This CDR3 spans 13 amino acids. The CDR3: CASSQLSGSEAFF. The CDR3 DNA follows: TGCGCCAGCAGCCAACTCTCCGGTTCTGAAGCTTTCTTT.

This clone was seen a single time. This sequence joins TRBV6-5 and TRBJ1-3, with D possibly TRBD1 on 6 matching bases. CDR3 size: 14 residues. From germline, CDR1 is MNHEY and CDR2 SVGAGI. The ends were cut back, 6 bases at V and 4 bases at J, with 13 bases in the middle. DNA of the CDR3: TGTGCCAGCAGCAGACAGGCGACCGGAAACACCATATATTTT. It codes for CASSRQATGNTIYF.

The rearrangement joins TRBV13 to TRBJ2-1, with a tentative D call TRBD1 (5 bases). The CDR3 extends over 18 amino acids. Germline loops: CDR1 PRHDT, CDR2 FYEKMQ (reference sequence). V was trimmed by 4 bases and J by 6 bases, leaving 25 bases between them. The CDR3 nucleotides are TGTGCCAGCAGCTCCCCCTACCGATATGACTTGGGGCTCAATGAGCAGTTCTTC. Protein sequence: CASSSPYRYDLGLNEQFF.

The chain has TRBV19 and TRBJ1-5; D is ambiguous. The CDR3 has 14 residues. V shed 5 bases and J shed 3 bases, with 11 bases lying between them. The V gene's germline CDR1 is LNHDA and CDR2 SQIVND (reference sequence). The chain's CDR3 is CASSARQDNQPQHF. The CDR3 DNA follows: TGTGCCAGTAGTGCTCGACAAGACAATCAGCCCCAGCATTTT.

V usage is TRBV7-2 and J usage is TRBJ1-1; 9 bases align to TRBD1. V lost 5 bases and J lost 5; bases outside the gene matches: 6. Per the germline V gene, CDR1 is SGHTA and CDR2 is FQGNSA. The CDR3 runs to 14 residues. The CDR3 nucleotides read TGTGCCAGCAGCCTCCGACAGGGGGGTACTGAAGCTTTCTTT. Its protein product is CASSLRQGGTEAFF.

The chain is built from TRBV5-6 and TRBJ1-1, with D possibly being TRBD1 (6 bases). V lost 2 bases, J lost 1 base, and 9 bases lay in between. The length of the CDR3 is 14 residues. In germline, CDR1 is SGHDT, CDR2 YYEEEE. CDR3: CASSFRGGNTEAFF. CDR3 sequence (DNA): TGTGCCAGCAGCTTTAGGGGGGGGAACACTGAAGCTTTCTTT.

The chain is built from TRBV6-1 and TRBJ2-1, with TRBD1 matching over 8 bases. J gave up 10 bases and V 5 bases, and 1 base lay outside the gene matches. The CDR3 totals 11 residues. The germline CDR1 and CDR2 sequences are MNHNS and SASEGT. The CDR3 sequence: CASSWTGEQFF. The CDR3 coding sequence is TGTGCCAGCAGTTGGACAGGGGAGCAGTTCTTC.

The chain recombines TRBV5-6 with TRBJ1-1; 7 nucleotides align to TRBD1. The CDR3 spans 15 residues. V shed 7 bases and J 1 base; nucleotides not matched to a gene: 10. CDR1 is SGHDT, CDR2 YYEEEE, per germline. The CDR3 coding sequence is TGTGCCAGCTCCTTTCTTGGGACAGCGAACACTGAAGCTTTCTTT. This sequence encodes CASSFLGTANTEAFF.

The chain combines TRBV9 with TRBJ1-2, with 8 bases aligning to TRBD1. This CDR3 has 14 amino acids. V was clipped by 4 bases and J by 6 bases; unmatched bases: 8. Germline lookup yields CDR1 SGDLS and CDR2 YYNGEE. The CDR3 here is CASSTGTGEHGYTF. Written as DNA, the CDR3 is TGTGCCAGCAGCACCGGGACAGGAGAACATGGCTACACCTTC. Combining the CDR3 with reference TRBV9 and TRBJ1-2 gives the whole variable domain DSGVTQTPKHLITATGQRVTLRCSPRSGDLSVYWYQQSLDQGLQFLIQYYNGEERAKGNILERFSAQQFPDLHSELNLSSLELGDSALYFCASSTGTGEHGYTFGSGTRLTVV.

The chain recombines TRBV6-1 with TRBJ1-4; no clear D. Germline lookup yields CDR1 MNHNS and CDR2 SASEGT. V lost 5 bases and J 8 bases, leaving 15 bases between the germline ends. The CDR3 consists of 14 residues. CDR3 region: CASSPRRVSEKLFF. DNA of the CDR3: TGTGCCAGCAGTCCAAGGAGGGTGAGCGAAAAACTGTTTTTT.

J is TRBJ1-1 and V is TRBV19; D gene uncertain. The germline CDR1 and CDR2 sequences are LNHDA and SQIVND (reference sequence). The CDR3 extends over 15 amino acids. The ends were cut back, 7 bases at V and 2 bases at J, with 17 bases in the middle. The CDR3 protein is CASTPEGIINTEAFF. In nucleotides, the CDR3 is TGTGCCAGTACCCCAGAGGGCATAATAAACACTGAAGCTTTCTTT.

This clone was recorded only once. This sequence joins TRBV2 and TRBJ2-5, with TRBD1 as a possible D gene (6 bases). The V end lost 8 bases, the J end lost 5 bases, and 12 bases lay between the germline ends. The CDR3 covers 12 residues. Germline-derived CDR1 and CDR2 are SNHLY and FYNNEI. The CDR3 DNA follows: TGTGCCAGCGATACAGGGTTTGAGACCCAGTACTTC. Its protein is CASDTGFETQYF.

The chain has TRBV28 and TRBJ1-1; 8 bases align to TRBD1. V shed 10 bases, J shed 1 base, and the junction held 11 bases outside the gene matches. The CDR3 spans 15 residues. Germline V gene sequence: CDR1 MDHEN, CDR2 SYDVKM. The CDR3 DNA reads as TGTGCCACCCGACAGGGGTACCGTGGGAACACTGAAGCTTTCTTT. Its protein product is CATRQGYRGNTEAFF.

The chain carries TRBV11-2 and TRBJ2-7, with no clear D. The V end was cut by 1 base, the J end by 3 bases, with 13 bases between. The CDR3 totals 15 residues. Germline values: CDR1 SGHAT, CDR2 FQNNGV. The CDR3 bases are TGTGCCAGCAGCTTAGGAGGCGGATACGTCTACGAGCAGTACTTC. Protein sequence: CASSLGGGYVYEQYF.

The CDR3 DNA reads as TGTGCCAGTTCTGGGGACAGAGGGACCGGGGAGCTGTTTTTT. Amino acid sequence: CASSGDRGTGELFF. The chain carries TRBV2 and TRBJ2-2, with 7 bases fitting TRBD1. The CDR3 extends over 14 amino acids. J lost 5 bases, V lost 9 bases, and 9 bases had no gene match. Germline CDR1 SNHLY, CDR2 FYNNEI.

The chain links TRBV6-1 to TRBJ1-2; 7 nucleotides match TRBD1. This CDR3 has 15 residues. Germline CDR1 MNHNS, CDR2 SASEGT. The trim removed 5 bases at V and 3 bases at J, leaving 9 bases unmatched. The CDR3 loop is CASSPRTGGDYGYTF. For the CDR3, the DNA is TGTGCCAGCAGTCCCCGGACAGGCGGGGACTATGGCTACACCTTC.

The chain employs TRBV27 and TRBJ1-5; 11 bases map to TRBD1. The CDR3 totals 14 residues. Trimming removed 2 bases from V and 11 bases from J; junction bases left unmatched: 5. Per germline, CDR1 MNHEY and CDR2 SMNVEV (reference sequence). The CDR3 loop is CASSLRGTGGAQHF. CDR3 nucleotides: TGTGCCAGCAGTTTACGAGGGACAGGGGGAGCCCAGCATTTT.

This clone has a handful of counts. The chain combines TRBV6-1 with TRBJ2-5, with 11 bases identical to TRBD2. The CDR3 is 15 residues long. Germline V gives CDR1 MNHNS, CDR2 SASEGT. V dropped 7 bases and J dropped 3; count of bases not matched to a gene: 7. CDR3 in DNA: TGTGCCAGCAACTTACTAGCGGGGGCAGAAGAGACCCAGTACTTC. This translates into CASNLLAGAEETQYF.

The V gene is TRBV27, the J gene TRBJ2-7, with TRBD2 matching over 8 bases. The junction had 10 bases not matched to a gene; V was cut back by 6 bases and J by 6 bases. The CDR3 sequence is 14 residues long. Germline-derived CDR1 and CDR2 are MNHEY and SMNVEV (reference sequence). The CDR3 DNA sequence: TGTGCCAGCAGGCCGGGACTAGTCTCGGGCGAGCAGTACTTC. Translated: CASRPGLVSGEQYF.

The J gene is TRBJ1-5, the V gene TRBV29-1, with TRBD1 identical over 8 bases. With V trimmed by 4 bases and J by 3 bases, 2 bases remained unmatched. Looked up from germline, CDR1 is SQVTM and CDR2 is ANQGSEA. The CDR3 is 13 residues long. The CDR3 DNA sequence: TGCAGCGTTGGACAGGGGAACAATCAGCCCCAGCATTTT. Translating gives CSVGQGNNQPQHF.

This chain uses TRBV4-1 with TRBJ1-4, with 8 bases that match TRBD1. This CDR3 has 19 residues. In germline, CDR1 is MGHRA, CDR2 YSYEKL. Unmatched junction bases numbered 12, after V lost 0 bases and J lost 3 bases. The CDR3, as DNA: TGCGCCAGCAGCCAAGACCCCCAGGGGGCAAGCAACTCTAATGAAAAACTGTTTTTT. Amino acids: CASSQDPQGASNSNEKLFF.

The chain couples TRBV10-2 to TRBJ2-5, with 11 bases aligning to TRBD2. The CDR3 runs to 15 residues. V was pared by 4 bases and J by 5 bases, with 6 bases of the junction left unmatched. The germline V gene has CDR1 WSHSY and CDR2 SAAADI. CDR3 in DNA: TGCGCCAGCAGTGTGACTAGCGGGACCTCGGAGACCCAGTACTTC. As protein: CASSVTSGTSETQYF.

This sequence joins TRBV29-1 and TRBJ2-1; 8 bases are a match to TRBD2. The germline V gene encodes CDR1 SQVTM and CDR2 ANQGSEA. The CDR3 totals 15 residues. J was trimmed by 7 bases and V by 5 bases; bases with no gene match: 13. CDR3 sequence reads: CSVSGRGGPGNEQFF. DNA of the CDR3: TGCAGCGTTTCCGGCCGCGGGGGGCCAGGGAATGAGCAGTTCTTC.

The V gene is TRBV5-4, the J gene TRBJ2-2; 12 bases fit TRBD2. Trimming removed 4 bases from V and 1 base from J; junction bases left unmatched: 2. The CDR3 contains 16 residues. Germline lookup yields CDR1 SGHNT and CDR2 YYREEE (reference sequence). DNA of the CDR3: TGTGCCAGCAGCACGGGACTAGCGGGGAACACCGGGGAGCTGTTTTTT. Translated: CASSTGLAGNTGELFF.